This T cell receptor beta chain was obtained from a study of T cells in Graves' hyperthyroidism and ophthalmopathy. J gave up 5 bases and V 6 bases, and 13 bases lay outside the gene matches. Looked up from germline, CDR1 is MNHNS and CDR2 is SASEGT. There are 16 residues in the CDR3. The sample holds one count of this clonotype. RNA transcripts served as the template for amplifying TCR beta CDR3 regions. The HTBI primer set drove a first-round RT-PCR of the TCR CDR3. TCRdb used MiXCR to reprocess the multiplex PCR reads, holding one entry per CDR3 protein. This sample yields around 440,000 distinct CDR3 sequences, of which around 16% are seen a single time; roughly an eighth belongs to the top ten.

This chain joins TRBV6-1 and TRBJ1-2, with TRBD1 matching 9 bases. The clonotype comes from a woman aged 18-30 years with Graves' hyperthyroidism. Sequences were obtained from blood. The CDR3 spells CASRPTGQGQGYGYTF. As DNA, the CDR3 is TGTGCCAGCAGGCCAACGGGACAGGGCCAGGGGTATGGCTACACCTTC.